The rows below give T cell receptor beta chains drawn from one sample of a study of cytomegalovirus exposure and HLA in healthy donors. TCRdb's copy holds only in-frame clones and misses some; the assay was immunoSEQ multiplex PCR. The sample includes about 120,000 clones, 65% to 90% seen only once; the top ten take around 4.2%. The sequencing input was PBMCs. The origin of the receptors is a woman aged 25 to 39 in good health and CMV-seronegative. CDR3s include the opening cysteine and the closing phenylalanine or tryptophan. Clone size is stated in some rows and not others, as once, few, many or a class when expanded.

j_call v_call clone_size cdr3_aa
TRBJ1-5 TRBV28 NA CASSPRAGDGNQPQHF
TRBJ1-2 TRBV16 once CASSQSTANYGYTF
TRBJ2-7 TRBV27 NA CASSAGLGYEQYF
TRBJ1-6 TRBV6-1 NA CASRHDNDIRDRTHF
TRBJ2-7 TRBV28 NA CASSQPRQGVSYEQYF
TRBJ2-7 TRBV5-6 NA CASSFGTDYEQYF
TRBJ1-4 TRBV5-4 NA CASSPRTGSNEKLFF
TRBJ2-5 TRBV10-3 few CAISDSGTETQYF
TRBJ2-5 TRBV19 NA CASSWQGVGETQYF
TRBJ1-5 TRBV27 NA CASSLRGDQPQHF
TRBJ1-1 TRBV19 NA CASKGTGTIPATEAFF
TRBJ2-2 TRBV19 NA CAAGLGGELFF
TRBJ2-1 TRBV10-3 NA CAISGAGSAHEQFF
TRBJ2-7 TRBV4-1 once CASSQDFSQGDEQYF
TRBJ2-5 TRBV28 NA CASSTPELAGETQYF
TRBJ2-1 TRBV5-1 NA CASSPRGSSSYNEQFF
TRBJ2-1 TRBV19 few CASSPLMDLTYNEQFF
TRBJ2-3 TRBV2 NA CASETRGSGTDTQYF
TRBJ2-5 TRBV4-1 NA CASSQDLPGQETQYF
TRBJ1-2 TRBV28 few CASGIDYGYTF
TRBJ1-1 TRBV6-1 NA CASSEASRNTEAFF
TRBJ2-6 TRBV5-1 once CASSSAGPGANVLTF
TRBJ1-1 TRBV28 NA CASSDRAAGTEAFF
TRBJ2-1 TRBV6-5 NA CASSLGDSSYNEQFF
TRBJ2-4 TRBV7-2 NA CASSLLPSDRGQGKNIQYF
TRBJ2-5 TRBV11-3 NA CASSLSDRGETQYF
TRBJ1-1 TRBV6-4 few CASSDSAEMNTEAFF
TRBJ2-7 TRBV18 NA CASSALAGGQTYEQYF
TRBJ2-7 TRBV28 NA CASRTTTSGNSYEQYF
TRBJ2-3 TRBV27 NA CASSYRDSSTDTQYF
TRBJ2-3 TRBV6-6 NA CASSRQGGVRTDTQYF
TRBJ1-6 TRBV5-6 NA CASSLAAGGRSPLHF
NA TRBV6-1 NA CVSSGGTVAYEQYF
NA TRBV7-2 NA CASSFYDLAYEQYF
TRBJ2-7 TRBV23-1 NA CASSPSRAPYEQYF
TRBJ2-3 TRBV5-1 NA CASSPTRGEGSDTQYF
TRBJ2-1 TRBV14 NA CASSQDSGRANEQFF
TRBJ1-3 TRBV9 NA CASSVASSGNTIYF
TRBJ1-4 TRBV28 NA CASSLETGGGEKLFF
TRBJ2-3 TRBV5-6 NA CASSLTSGSRADTQYF